This T cell receptor (beta chain) was sequenced during a study of spatial heterogeneity in lung cancer. Trimming pared 2 bases from V and 9 bases from J, leaving 8 bases between. The CDR3 is 12 amino acids. Looked up from germline, CDR1 is MNHNS and CDR2 is SASEGT. This clonotype was observed many times. Regarding time point: sample taken at primary tumor resection. Sequencing of whole RNA from tumor, nontumor lung or frozen PBMC involved no sorting. Via MiXCR, TCRdb re-called the 5' RACE reads, giving one row per CDR3 protein. The profile covers approximately 52,000 distinct CDR3 sequences, with roughly 5% appearing a single time and 8.5% to 14% taken by the ten largest.

The specimen comprised PBMCs, sampled at surgery. The chain uses TRBV6-1 and TRBJ2-1; unclear D gene. This receptor was taken from a male donor with early-stage non-small cell lung cancer. The CDR3 DNA is TGTGCCAGCAGTGAACTAGGTCTTGAGCAGTTCTTC. Translation gives CASSELGLEQFF.